The present T cell receptor (beta chain) was sequenced within a study of blood T cells in healthy people across ages. Findings and caveats of the study: Age showed a roughly linear inverse relationship with TCR beta diversity per million T cells.

Many counts were recorded for this clonotype. What it binds is not known. Together with a sample-barcoded 5' primer, a J-beta primer mix was included in a second PCR lasting about 6 to 11 cycles. A template-switch adaptor that had 12 random nucleotides put a tag on each cDNA molecule. The yield of each sample was at least 2.5 million CDR3-containing paired-end reads. TCRdb reprocessed the 5' RACE reads via MiXCR and lists one record per CDR3 protein. The table includes 910,000 or so distinct CDR3 sequences, roughly 50% detected once. The V end lost 4 bases, the J end lost 3 bases, and 5 bases lay between the germline ends. Germline lookup yields CDR1 SGHRS and CDR2 YFSETQ. CDR3 length: 13 amino acids.

Input material: blood. This clonotype was obtained from a woman in her sixties or seventies in good health. V usage is TRBV5-1 and J usage is TRBJ2-6; D is uncertain. CDR3 in DNA: TGCGCCAGCAGCCCGGGTGGGGCCAACGTCCTGACTTTC. It translates to CASSPGGANVLTF. Full variable domain (outside the CDR3, taken from reference TRBV5-1 and TRBJ2-6): KAGVTQTPRYLIKTRGQQVTLSCSPISGHRSVSWYQQTPGQGLQFLFEYFSETQRNKGNFPGRFSGRQFSNSRSEMNVSTLELGDSALYLCASSPGGANVLTFGAGSRLTVL.